The 30 T cell receptor beta chains given below trace back to one sample, sequenced in a study of CD8+CD57+ T cells in acquired aplastic anemia. Profiles of TCR beta VDJ and CDR3 were generated from a genomic DNA template. TCRdb used MiXCR to reprocess the reads, holding one entry per CDR3 protein. The sample lists about 42,000 distinct CDR3 sequences, around 67% occurring once. Sequencing input: sorted CD4+, CD8+, or CD8+CD57+ T cells (not recorded which) from PBMCs. The receptors shown here come from a human donor in good health, serving as a control.

In its sample, this clonotype was seen many times. The V and J genes are TRBV11-2 and TRBJ2-2, with TRBD2 matching 13 bases. The CDR3 is made up of 18 amino acids. Germline V CDR1 and CDR2: SGHAT, FQNNGV. The V gene end was trimmed by 10 bases and the J gene end by 7 bases; junction bases not matched to a gene: 18. The CDR3 is CATPPPVLAGGPDGELFF. The CDR3 coding sequence is TGTGCCACCCCTCCCCCTGTACTAGCGGGGGGGCCGGACGGGGAGCTGTTTTTT.

For this clonotype: An end of the junction differs from the germline gene, which may be a read error. This rearrangement joins TRBV9 to TRBJ2-7, with D tentatively TRBD1 or TRBD2 (5 bases each). CDR1 SGDLS and CDR2 YYNGEE come from the germline V gene. The CDR3 has 15 residues. DNA of the CDR3: TGTGCCAGCAGCGGCAGGGACGGCGACCCCTACGAGCGGTACTTC. Encoded protein: CASSGRDGDPYERYF.

This chain uses TRBV9 with TRBJ1-3, with D tentatively TRBD1 (5 bases). Germline CDR1 SGDLS, CDR2 YYNGEE. This CDR3 is 17 amino acids long. Trimming took 4 bases from V and 0 from J, leaving 17 bases between them. For the CDR3, the DNA is TGTGCCAGCAGCTCAGCGGGGGGGAGGCTCTCTGGAAACACCATATATTTT. Translating it yields CASSSAGGRLSGNTIYF.

This clonotype was seen at least ten times. The chain couples TRBV5-1 to TRBJ1-3; tentatively, D is TRBD1 (5 bases). The V end was cut by 0 bases, the J end by 0 bases, with 10 bases between. The CDR3 spans 16 residues. The germline CDR1 and CDR2 sequences are SGHRS and YFSETQ. CDR3 residues: CASSLEQGHSGNTIYF. In nucleotides, the CDR3 is TGCGCCAGCAGCTTGGAGCAGGGCCACTCTGGAAACACCATATATTTT.

This clonotype was counted only a few times. CDR3 loop: CASRRSGTASYEQYF. The CDR3 coding sequence is TGTGCCAGCAGACGATCCGGGACAGCCTCCTACGAGCAGTACTTC. V gene TRBV2 combines with J gene TRBJ2-7; TRBD1 matches at 7 bases. V shed 6 bases, J shed 0 bases, and the junction held 8 bases outside the gene matches. Germline V gene lookup returns CDR1 SNHLY and CDR2 FYNNEI. The CDR3 is made up of 15 amino acids.

The chain joins TRBV9 to TRBJ2-7; 10 bases fit TRBD2. V lost 4 bases, J lost 0 bases, and 7 bases stayed unmatched. This CDR3 is 16 amino acids long. Germline values: CDR1 SGDLS, CDR2 YYNGEE. CDR3 protein: CASSPQAGGSSYEQYF. Here the CDR3 DNA reads TGTGCCAGCAGCCCTCAAGCGGGAGGGAGCTCCTACGAGCAGTACTTC.

The CDR3 loop is CASLPSGNHYEQYF. Here the CDR3 DNA reads TGCGCCAGCCTCCCCAGCGGGAACCACTACGAGCAGTACTTC. The gene calls are TRBV10-2 and TRBJ2-7; TRBD2 agrees at 7 bases. V was clipped by 8 bases and J by 3 bases; unmatched bases: 10. CDR1 is WSHSY, CDR2 SAAADI, per germline. The CDR3 has 14 residues.

The chain is built from TRBV2 and TRBJ1-2, with D uncertain. V lost 0 bases and J lost 4, with 3 bases in between. The germline CDR1 and CDR2 sequences are SNHLY and FYNNEI. The length of the CDR3 is 12 residues. CDR3 DNA sequence: TGTGCCAGCAGTGAAGCCAGCTATGGCTACACCTTC. This translates into CASSEASYGYTF. Full variable domain (rest looked up from reference TRBV2 and TRBJ1-2): EPEVTQTPSHQVTQMGQEVILRCVPISNHLYFYWYRQILGQKVEFLVSFYNNEISEKSEIFDDQFSVERPDGSNFTLKIRSTKLEDSAMYFCASSEASYGYTFGSGTRLTVV.

This clonotype was seen just once. The chain joins TRBV7-9 to TRBJ2-1; D is tentatively TRBD1 or TRBD2 (5 bases each). Germline assignment: CDR1 SEHNR and CDR2 FQNEAQ (reference sequence). The CDR3 length is 13 residues. V was shortened by 2 bases and J by 6 bases, with 8 bases between the two germline ends. In DNA form, the CDR3 reads TGTGCCAGCAGCTTATCTGGGGGCAATGAGCAGTTCTTC. Translating it yields CASSLSGGNEQFF.

In this sample, this clonotype turned up a few times. V usage is TRBV2 and J usage is TRBJ1-6; D is ambiguous. Trimming removed 7 bases from V and 6 bases from J, with 16 bases in between. The CDR3 has 15 residues. Germline CDR1 and CDR2: SNHLY and FYNNEI. In DNA form, the CDR3 reads TGTGCCAGCATCACAGAATCGTCCCTTAATTCACCCCTCCACTTT. Its translation: CASITESSLNSPLHF.

At least ten counts were recorded for this clonotype. The CDR3 loop is CASSPGHLTEAFF. Here the CDR3 DNA reads TGTGCCAGCAGCCCGGGACACCTCACTGAAGCTTTCTTT. The rearrangement uses TRBV6-2 or TRBV6-3 and TRBJ1-1; D possibly corresponds to TRBD1 (6 bases). The CDR3 is made up of 13 amino acids. Germline CDR1 MNHEY, CDR2 SVGEGT. V was cut by 6 bases and J by 4 bases, with 12 bases left in between.

Concerning this clonotype: At one end, the junction sequence differs from germline, possibly due to a read error. The chain carries TRBV9 and TRBJ2-1; TRBD2 matches 9 bases. CDR1 is SGDLS, CDR2 YYNGEE, per germline. CDR3 length equals 13 residues. The CDR3 spells CAGSGGTYNEQFF. The CDR3 DNA reads TGTGCCGGCAGCGGGGGGACCTACAATGAGCAGTTCTTC.

The V and J genes are TRBV10-3 and TRBJ2-2; TRBD2 might be the D (6 bases). CDR1 is ENHRY and CDR2 is SYGVKD in the germline V gene. The CDR3 loop spans 16 amino acids. With 0 bases removed from V and 3 bases from J, the gap between germline ends came to 11 bases. The DNA of the CDR3 is TGTGCCATCAGTGAGTCGCCGGGAGACGACACCGGGGAGCTGTTTTTT. Protein: CAISESPGDDTGELFF.

This clonotype appeared once. The chain uses TRBV7-9 and TRBJ1-2; D uncertain. The V gene's germline CDR1 is SEHNR and CDR2 FQNEAQ (reference sequence). V was trimmed by 1 base and J by 7 bases, leaving 7 bases between them. The CDR3 is 12 amino acids. CDR3 coding DNA: TGTGCCAGCAGCTTAGGAGGCGGTGGCTACACCTTC. Translating it yields CASSLGGGGYTF.

J is TRBJ2-3 and V is TRBV5-1, with 10 bases aligning to TRBD1. The CDR3 length is 16 residues. V lost 2 bases, J lost 2 bases, and 5 bases stayed unmatched. Germline V gene sequence: CDR1 SGHRS, CDR2 YFSETQ. CDR3 bases: TGCGCCAGCAGCTTTAGACAGGGGGCTATCACAGATACGCAGTATTTT. As protein: CASSFRQGAITDTQYF.

This clonotype was found many times. The V and J genes are TRBV27 and TRBJ2-7, with D possibly being TRBD1 (5 bases). Germline CDR1 is MNHEY and CDR2 is SMNVEV (reference sequence). The CDR3 sequence is 13 residues long. V lost 2 bases to trimming and J lost 1 base, with 6 bases between them. The CDR3 sequence: CASSLRGSYEQYF. The DNA of the CDR3 is TGTGCCAGCAGTTTAAGGGGATCCTACGAGCAGTACTTC.

This clonotype was recorded only once. The junction and the germline gene differ at one end; a read error may be behind it. CDR3 nucleotides: TGTGCCAGCAGCCCTCAAAACTACGGGCAGTACTTC. Residues: CASSPQNYGQYF. The chain uses TRBV7-9 and TRBJ2-7; no firm D call. Per germline, CDR1 SEHNR and CDR2 FQNEAQ (reference sequence). The CDR3 sequence is 12 residues long.

This chain connects TRBV6-1 to TRBJ1-2, with TRBD1 identical over 8 bases. The V gene's germline CDR1 is MNHNS and CDR2 SASEGT. The CDR3 has 13 amino acids. Losses at the gene ends were 10 bases for V and 8 bases for J; bases not matched to a gene: 12. In DNA form, the CDR3 reads TGTGCCATCATGGGGCAGGGGGCCGGCGGCTACACCTTC. This codes for CAIMGQGAGGYTF.

The chain joins TRBV19 to TRBJ2-1; D call uncertain. The CDR3 is 13 amino acids. Germline lookup yields CDR1 LNHDA and CDR2 SQIVND (reference sequence). V was cut by 1 base and J by 1 base, with 2 bases left in between. CDR3 coding DNA: TGTGCCAGTAGTATAGGTTCCTACAATGAGCAGTTCTTC. It codes for CASSIGSYNEQFF.

This sequence joins TRBV12-5 and TRBJ1-1; D is unresolved. Trimming took 0 bases from V and 4 from J, leaving 6 bases between them. The CDR3 totals 13 residues. Germline V gene sequence: CDR1 LGHNT, CDR2 FRNRAP. The CDR3 here is CASGLVRATEAFF. The CDR3 nucleotides are TGTGCTAGTGGTTTGGTAAGGGCCACTGAAGCTTTCTTT.

The chain combines TRBV29-1 with TRBJ1-2; D gene ambiguous. Trimming shortened V by 3 bases and J by 0 bases, and 17 bases separated the two germline ends. This CDR3 is built from 16 residues. In germline, CDR1 is SQVTM, CDR2 ANQGSEA. Here the CDR3 reads CSVESLRQAANYGYTF. DNA for the CDR3: TGCAGCGTTGAGTCACTCCGGCAGGCAGCTAACTATGGCTACACCTTC.

V and J are TRBV5-1 and TRBJ1-2; D call uncertain. CDR1 is SGHRS and CDR2 is YFSETQ in the germline V gene. The CDR3 totals 14 residues. V dropped 3 bases and J dropped 3 bases, with 12 bases sitting between them. The CDR3 spells CASSSIQEYYGYTF. CDR3 DNA: TGCGCCAGCAGCTCTATACAAGAATACTATGGCTACACCTTC.

The J gene is TRBJ2-7, the V gene TRBV9; perhaps TRBD2 as D (5 bases). There are 13 residues in the CDR3. V gave up 4 bases and J gave up 3 bases, with 11 bases separating them. CDR1 SGDLS and CDR2 YYNGEE come from the germline V gene. In nucleotides, the CDR3 is TGTGCCAGCAGCCGGGGTAACGACTACGAGCAGTACTTC. It encodes CASSRGNDYEQYF.

The chain is built from TRBV7-6 and TRBJ2-2; D not certain. Germline V gene sequence: CDR1 SGHVS, CDR2 FNYEAQ. This CDR3 contains 13 residues. V was shortened by 5 bases and J by 2 bases, with 6 bases between the two germline ends. The CDR3 region has the DNA TGTGCCAGCAGCGGAGTAAACACCGGGGAGCTGTTTTTT. This gives the protein CASSGVNTGELFF.

This sequence joins TRBV29-1 and TRBJ2-1, with 9 bases matching TRBD2. Germline values: CDR1 SQVTM, CDR2 ANQGSEA. The CDR3 loop spans 15 amino acids. The ends lost 6 bases at V and 1 base at J; junction bases unmatched: 7. The CDR3 DNA reads as TGCAGCGTAGGCTCGGCGGGGGGGTCCTACAATGAGCAGTTCTTC. As protein: CSVGSAGGSYNEQFF.

The V and J genes are TRBV24-1 and TRBJ2-7, with 7 bases that match TRBD2. The V and J ends lost 7 bases and 0 bases, in that order; junction bases with no gene match: 5. The germline gives CDR1 KGHDR, CDR2 SFDVKD. The CDR3 has 14 amino acids. The CDR3 here is CATRSGNPSYEQYF. DNA of the CDR3: TGTGCCACCAGGAGCGGGAATCCCTCCTACGAGCAGTACTTC.

This chain links TRBV19 with TRBJ1-2; 7 bases map to TRBD1. The V segment lost 3 bases and the J segment 6 bases; nucleotides outside the gene matches: 10. Germline V gene data show CDR1 as LNHDA and CDR2 as SQIVND (reference sequence). The CDR3 length is 15 residues. Written as DNA, the CDR3 is TGTGCCAGTAGTATGGAGGGGGCGAACAGGAATGGCTACACCTTC. The encoded protein is CASSMEGANRNGYTF.

The chain carries TRBV19 and TRBJ2-5; D is unresolved. The CDR3 totals 11 residues. The germline CDR1 and CDR2 sequences are LNHDA and SQIVND (reference sequence). V was cut by 6 bases and J by 4 bases, with 6 bases left in between. Written as DNA, the CDR3 is TGTGCCAGTAGGACGGGAGAGACCCAGTACTTC. It translates to CASRTGETQYF.

This clonotype came up many times. This chain links TRBV6-5 with TRBJ2-7; D not certain. V lost 0 bases and J 1 base, leaving 4 bases between the germline ends. The germline V gene has CDR1 MNHEY and CDR2 SVGAGI. The CDR3 is made up of 13 amino acids. The chain's CDR3 is CASSYSISYEQYF. The DNA of the CDR3 is TGTGCCAGCAGTTACTCGATTTCCTACGAGCAGTACTTC.

The chain has TRBV11-1 and TRBJ2-1; 14 bases agree with TRBD2. This CDR3 comprises 17 residues. Germline values: CDR1 SGHAT, CDR2 FQDESV (reference sequence). The J segment lost 2 bases and the V segment lost 2 bases, leaving 2 bases of the junction unmatched. CDR3 sequence (DNA): TGTGCCAGCAGCTTAACGGGACTAGCGGGGGCCTACAATGAGCAGTTCTTC. Translating it yields CASSLTGLAGAYNEQFF.